One and the same sample provided the 25 T cell receptor beta chains below, sequenced in a study of PD-1 blockade in mismatch repair-deficient tumors. The data were produced by immunoSEQ multiplex PCR, yet TCRdb's version contains in-frame clones alone and is incomplete. The sample lists around 15,000 clones; roughly 84% were seen once. Here the sequenced sample was PBMCs, taken 4 weeks after starting pembrolizumab. The receptors were sampled from an adult with mismatch repair-deficient cancer.

The chain has TRBV9 and TRBJ2-1; 16 bases map to TRBD2. The germline CDR1 and CDR2 sequences are SGDLS and YYNGEE. V shed 3 bases, J shed 11 bases, and the junction held 8 bases outside the gene matches. The CDR3 has 16 residues. In DNA, the CDR3 is TGTGCCAGCAGCGCATCGCCGGGACTAGCGGGAGGGAAGCAGTTCTTC. Encoded protein: CASSASPGLAGGKQFF.

The J gene is TRBJ2-3, the V gene TRBV29-1, with 9 bases aligning to TRBD1. This CDR3 has 12 amino acids. J was trimmed by 4 bases and V by 8 bases; bases with no gene match: 4. Germline values: CDR1 SQVTM, CDR2 ANQGSEA. In nucleotides, the CDR3 is TGCAGCACACAGGGGGCATCAGATACGCAGTATTTT. This translates into CSTQGASDTQYF.

This chain links TRBV18 with TRBJ2-1; the match to TRBD1 covers 10 bases. The CDR3 spans 16 residues. Germline trimming cut 3 bases from V and 7 bases from J; bases unmatched to any gene: 9. The V gene's germline CDR1 is KGHSH and CDR2 LQKENI. The CDR3 protein is CASSPRQGANGNEQFF. DNA for the CDR3: TGTGCCAGCTCACCGAGACAGGGGGCTAATGGGAATGAGCAGTTCTTC.

The V and J genes are TRBV10-3 and TRBJ2-3, with 7 bases that match TRBD1. V gave up 10 bases and J gave up 6 bases; unmatched junction bases: 4. CDR1 ENHRY and CDR2 SYGVKD come from the germline V gene. The CDR3 totals 11 residues. CDR3: CATTGMDTQYF. CDR3 bases: TGTGCCACGACAGGGATGGATACGCAGTATTTT.

This chain connects TRBV28 to TRBJ1-2; unclear D gene. In germline, CDR1 is MDHEN, CDR2 SYDVKM. With 2 bases removed from V and 3 bases from J, the gap between germline ends came to 4 bases. CDR3 length equals 12 residues. CDR3 nucleotide sequence: TGTGCCAGCAGTTTAACTTACTATGGCTACACCTTC. Translating it yields CASSLTYYGYTF.

The chain recombines TRBV28 with TRBJ1-5; D possibly corresponds to TRBD1 (5 bases). This CDR3 is built from 14 residues. The V gene's germline CDR1 is MDHEN and CDR2 SYDVKM. V lost 6 bases, J lost 4 bases, and 13 bases lay in between. The CDR3 DNA reads as TGTGCCAGCAGGCCTCTACAGGTTAATCAGCCCCAGCATTTT. Residues: CASRPLQVNQPQHF.

This chain uses TRBV27 with TRBJ1-1; D uncertain. V was clipped by 2 bases and J by 1 base, with 11 bases between them. The germline gives CDR1 MNHEY, CDR2 SMNVEV (reference sequence). The CDR3 is 15 residues long. The CDR3, as DNA: TGTGCCAGCAGTTTACGCGGGTTTGGGAACACTGAAGCTTTCTTT. Encoded protein: CASSLRGFGNTEAFF.

The V call is TRBV28, the J call TRBJ2-3; the D gene is possibly TRBD2 (6 bases). Trimming cost V 2 bases and J 2 bases, with 8 bases left between them. The CDR3 is 14 residues long. CDR1 is MDHEN, CDR2 SYDVKM, per germline. Here the CDR3 reads CASSLVAATDTQYF. CDR3 nucleotide sequence: TGTGCCAGCAGTTTAGTAGCGGCCACAGATACGCAGTATTTT.

V and J are TRBV6-6 and TRBJ2-1; D is undetermined. CDR3 length equals 15 residues. Germline-derived CDR1 and CDR2 are MNHNY and SVGAGI (reference sequence). V was shortened by 7 bases and J by 0 bases, with 13 bases between the two germline ends. The CDR3 is CASTKLEFSYNEQFF. CDR3 bases: TGTGCCAGCACCAAGCTCGAGTTCTCCTACAATGAGCAGTTCTTC.

This chain uses TRBV7-9 with TRBJ2-3, with 8 bases identical to TRBD1. The V gene's germline CDR1 is SEHNR and CDR2 FQNEAQ (reference sequence). V lost 5 bases to trimming and J lost 1 base; unmatched junction nucleotides: 5. The length of the CDR3 is 15 residues. The CDR3 loop reads CASSVGQGGTDTQYF. CDR3 sequence (DNA): TGTGCCAGCAGCGTTGGACAGGGCGGCACAGATACGCAGTATTTT.

The V call is TRBV6-6, the J call TRBJ1-5, with a weak D call TRBD1 (6 bases). V lost 4 bases, J lost 4 bases, and 11 bases lay in between. The CDR3 loop spans 14 amino acids. Per germline, CDR1 MNHNY and CDR2 SVGAGI (reference sequence). DNA of the CDR3: TGTGCCAGCAGTTGGGGGACATCGAATCAGCCCCAGCATTTT. Translating gives CASSWGTSNQPQHF.

The chain employs TRBV12-2 and TRBJ2-1; the table gives TRBD2 as D, unverified against the DNA. TRBV12-2 is described as a pseudogene. The CDR3 totals 15 residues. This CDR3 is CASRLIMGPGDEQFF. The DNA for the CDR3 is TGTGCAAGTCGCTTAATTATGGGACCGGGGGATGAGCAGTTCTTC.

The chain links TRBV5-1 to TRBJ1-2, with 7 bases lining up with TRBD1. Germline loops: CDR1 SGHRS, CDR2 YFSETQ. This CDR3 contains 12 residues. Trimming removed 5 bases from V and 8 bases from J; junction bases left unmatched: 6. The DNA of the CDR3 is TGCGCCAGCAGTTACCAGGGGGGCGGCTACACCTTC. Residues: CASSYQGGGYTF.

The chain carries TRBV18 and TRBJ2-3; TRBD2 matches at 11 bases. V lost 6 bases, J lost 4 bases, and 6 bases stayed unmatched. CDR1 and CDR2 from the germline V gene are KGHSH and LQKENI. This CDR3 has 15 amino acids. The CDR3 DNA follows: TGTGCCAGCTCGCATCTAGCGGGAGGATCAGATACGCAGTATTTT. It codes for CASSHLAGGSDTQYF. Supplemented by reference TRBV18 and TRBJ2-3, the full variable domain reads NAGVMQNPRHLVRRRGQEARLRCSPMKGHSHVYWYRQLPEEGLKFMVYLQKENIIDESGMPKERFSAEFPKEGPSILRIQQVVRGDSAAYFCASSHLAGGSDTQYFGPGTRLTVL.

This sequence joins TRBV19 and TRBJ2-3, with TRBD2 matching over 13 bases. V shed 6 bases and J 4 bases; nucleotides not matched to a gene: 7. The CDR3 contains 16 residues. CDR1 is LNHDA, CDR2 SQIVND, per germline (reference sequence). The chain's CDR3 is CASRRTSGSAPDTQYF. CDR3 bases: TGTGCCAGTAGGAGGACTAGCGGGAGCGCGCCAGATACGCAGTATTTT.

This clone has only one observation. The rearrangement links TRBV27 to TRBJ2-2; 11 nucleotides agree with TRBD2. CDR3 length equals 18 residues. Germline loops: CDR1 MNHEY, CDR2 SMNVEV (reference sequence). Losses at the gene ends were 8 bases for V and 5 bases for J; bases not matched to a gene: 16. The CDR3 coding sequence is TGTGCCAGCCTAACCGCTAGCGGGAGGTCCGGCGGAACCGGGGAGCTGTTTTTT. It codes for CASLTASGRSGGTGELFF.

The rearrangement joins TRBV28 to TRBJ1-5, with D unclear. The V end was cut by 3 bases, the J end by 7 bases, with 16 bases between. Germline V lookup: CDR1 MDHEN, CDR2 SYDVKM. The CDR3 is made up of 15 amino acids. The CDR3 bases are TGTGCCAGCAGTTTGCCCCCGGGTGGAGGGCAGCCCCAGCATTTT. This translates into CASSLPPGGGQPQHF.

The rearrangement uses TRBV6-6 and TRBJ2-5; TRBD1 might be the D (6 bases). V dropped 6 bases and J dropped 7 bases, with 15 bases sitting between them. The CDR3 is 13 residues long. Germline V gives CDR1 MNHNY, CDR2 SVGAGI (reference sequence). The CDR3 DNA reads as TGTGCCAGCAGAGTACAGGGACGAGGGACCCAGTACTTC. Translating gives CASRVQGRGTQYF.

The chain employs TRBV5-1 and TRBJ2-6; 8 positions match TRBD1. CDR3 length equals 17 residues. V shed 4 bases, J shed 1 base, and the junction held 7 bases outside the gene matches. Germline-derived CDR1 and CDR2 are SGHRS and YFSETQ. The CDR3 loop is CASSRQGSLSGANVLTF. The CDR3 DNA sequence: TGCGCCAGCAGCAGACAGGGGTCTCTTTCTGGGGCCAACGTCCTGACTTTC. The variable domain in full, with the rest retrieved from reference TRBV5-1 and TRBJ2-6, is KAGVTQTPRYLIKTRGQQVTLSCSPISGHRSVSWYQQTPGQGLQFLFEYFSETQRNKGNFPGRFSGRQFSNSRSEMNVSTLELGDSALYLCASSRQGSLSGANVLTFGAGSRLTVL.

In this sample, this clone turned up a few times. The chain employs TRBV28 and TRBJ2-7; D unclear. Germline-derived CDR1 and CDR2 are MDHEN and SYDVKM. V shed 5 bases and J shed 4 bases, with 6 bases lying between them. This CDR3 spans 11 amino acids. CDR3: CASSQQYEQYF. The CDR3 DNA reads as TGTGCCAGCAGTCAACAGTACGAGCAGTACTTC.

V and J are TRBV6-5 and TRBJ2-7; TRBD1 matches at 9 bases. This CDR3 is 14 amino acids long. The germline V gene encodes CDR1 MNHEY and CDR2 SVGAGI. The V segment lost 2 bases and the J segment 2 bases; nucleotides outside the gene matches: 1. The CDR3 DNA follows: TGTGCCAGCAGTTACAGACAGGGGGCCTACGAGCAGTACTTC. Protein product: CASSYRQGAYEQYF.

The chain combines TRBV7-8 with TRBJ2-2; D gene uncertain. V was cut by 1 base and J by 3 bases, with 9 bases left in between. Looked up from germline, CDR1 is SGHVS and CDR2 is FQNEAQ. The CDR3 sequence is 15 residues long. CDR3 protein: CASSLGDWYTGELFF. In nucleotides, the CDR3 is TGTGCCAGCAGCTTAGGCGATTGGTACACCGGGGAGCTGTTTTTT. Complete variable domain (other parts from reference TRBV7-8 and TRBJ2-2): GAGVSQSPRYKVAKRGQDVALRCDPISGHVSLFWYQQALGQGPEFLTYFQNEAQLDKSGLPSDRFFAERPEGSVSTLKIQRTQQEDSAVYLCASSLGDWYTGELFFGEGSRLTVL.

The count of this clone is one. The genes are TRBV5-1 and TRBJ2-6; no reliable D call. The germline V gene encodes CDR1 SGHRS and CDR2 YFSETQ. V was pared by 0 bases and J by 0 bases, with 7 bases between. The CDR3 runs to 16 residues. DNA for the CDR3: TGCGCCAGCAGCTTGGTGGTTAGCTCTGGGGCCAACGTCCTGACTTTC. It encodes CASSLVVSSGANVLTF.

Details on this clone: Different DNA sequences within this sample yield the same CDR3. The chain recombines TRBV27 with TRBJ2-7; 7 bases fit TRBD2. The V gene's germline CDR1 is MNHEY and CDR2 SMNVEV (reference sequence). Germline trimming cut 2 bases from V and 3 bases from J; bases unmatched to any gene: 1. The CDR3 is 13 residues long. In DNA form, the CDR3 reads TGTGCCAGCAGTTTAGGGGGGGGCTACGAGCAGTACTTC. It is translated as CASSLGGGYEQYF.

This clone was found once. The chain couples TRBV7-9 to TRBJ2-3, with D perhaps matching TRBD2 (6 bases). V was pared by 11 bases and J by 5 bases, with 23 bases between. Germline values: CDR1 SEHNR, CDR2 FQNEAQ (reference sequence). CDR3 length: 15 amino acids. CDR3 nucleotide sequence: TGTGCCGGAGGAGGGACTTACCTTACCCGAGATACGCAGTATTTT. Translated: CAGGGTYLTRDTQYF.